Detailed here is one T cell receptor beta chain. The antigen is not known. The junction departs from the called germline gene at one end, perhaps through a read error. The data were taken from a study of beta chain features in type 1 diabetes. Study observations and caveats: Among patients with Type 1 diabetes, TCRB CDR3s were moderately but significantly shorter in every one of the four CD4+ subsets.

Sequencing targeted expressed TCRB transcripts, as all isolated RNA had been reverse transcribed. TCRdb's table, derived via immunoSEQ multiplex PCR, lists solely in-frame clones and lacks some. The repertoire holds some 350,000 clones, around 10% seen once, with about 0.6% in the top ten. The CDR3 spans 15 residues. Germline values: CDR1 SGHTA, CDR2 FQGNSA. Sorted populations were all over 95% pure. The V gene is TRBV7-2, the J gene TRBJ2-7; D perhaps matches TRBD2 (6 bases). Sequenced sample: central memory CD4+ T cells from blood. This clonotype originated in a man younger than 40 with type 1 diabetes. CDR3 residues: CASSQAQTGVGEQYF. Written as DNA, the CDR3 is TGCGCCAGCAGCCAAGCACAGACGGGAGTCGGCGAGCAGTACTTC.